This T cell receptor (beta chain) was sequenced for a study of T-cell memory formation after mild COVID-19. Trimming stripped 10 bases from V and 5 bases from J, with 15 bases between. The CDR3 runs 13 residues. From germline, CDR1 is MNHNS and CDR2 SASEGT. Whole-study findings and limits: A subset of responding clones appeared in pre-infection memory, suggesting cross-reactive memory joined. A balance of CD4 and CD8 characterized clones contracting day 15 to 85, whereas later expanders leaned CD4+.

TCRdb reprocessed the 5' RACE reads via MiXCR and lists one record per CDR3 protein. The profile covers about 320,000 distinct CDR3 sequences, with around 15% appearing a single time and about 21% taken by the ten largest. As to this clonotype: Its target is not known.

The rearrangement links TRBV6-1 to TRBJ2-4; no clear D. The TCR sequence derives from a young man who had mild COVID-19 (a few samples of this study predate the infection). Cell type and time point are not known. Sequences were obtained from PBMCs or a T cell subset sorted from them (not recorded which). This chain's CDR3 is CATLRPNQNIQYF. The DNA for the CDR3 is TGTGCCACCCTGAGGCCCAACCAAAACATTCAGTACTTC.